This T cell receptor beta chain was captured in a study of response to subunit inactivated influenza vaccine. Trimming removed 6 bases at V and 0 bases at J, with 20 bases between. The CDR3 has 16 amino acids. In germline, CDR1 is SQVTM, CDR2 ANQGSEA. TCRdb reprocessed the RT-PCR reads via MiXCR and lists one record per CDR3 protein. The table includes some 570,000 distinct CDR3 sequences, 11% detected once. This sample also belongs to another study, concerning T cells expressing NK-cell markers. That study reports: UMIs accompanied the 5'RACE template switching by which TCR beta cDNA was made.

The sample here was PBMCs from blood, taken on the day of vaccination. This TCR was recovered from a man aged 50-60 years who received an inactivated influenza vaccine. The chain joins TRBV29-1 to TRBJ1-1, with D possibly TRBD1 on 6 matching bases. This CDR3 is CSVRWTATIMNTEAFF. In DNA, the CDR3 is TGCAGCGTAAGGTGGACAGCGACGATTATGAACACTGAAGCTTTCTTT. Filled out from reference TRBV29-1 and TRBJ1-1, the complete variable domain reads SAVISQKPSRDICQRGTSLTIQCQVDSQVTMMFWYRQQPGQSLTLIATANQGSEATYESGFVIDKFPISRPNLTFSTLTVSNMSPEDSSIYLCSVRWTATIMNTEAFFGQGTRLTVV.